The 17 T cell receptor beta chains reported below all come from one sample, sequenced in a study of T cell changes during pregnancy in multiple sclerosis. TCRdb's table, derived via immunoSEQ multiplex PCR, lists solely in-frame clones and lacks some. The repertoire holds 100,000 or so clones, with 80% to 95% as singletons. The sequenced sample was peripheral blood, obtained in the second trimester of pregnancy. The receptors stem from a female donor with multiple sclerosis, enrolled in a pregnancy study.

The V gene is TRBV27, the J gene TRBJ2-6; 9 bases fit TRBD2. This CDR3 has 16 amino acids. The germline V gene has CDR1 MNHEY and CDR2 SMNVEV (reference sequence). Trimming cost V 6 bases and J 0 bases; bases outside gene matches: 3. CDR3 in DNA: TGTGCCAGCAGCCTAGCGGGGCTCTCTGGGGCCAACGTCCTGACTTTC. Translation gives CASSLAGLSGANVLTF.

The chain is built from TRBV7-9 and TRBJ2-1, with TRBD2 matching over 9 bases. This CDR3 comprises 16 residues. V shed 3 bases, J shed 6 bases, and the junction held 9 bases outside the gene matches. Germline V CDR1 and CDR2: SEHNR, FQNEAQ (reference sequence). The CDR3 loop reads CASSLAGGRAVNEQFF. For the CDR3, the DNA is TGTGCCAGCAGCTTGGCGGGCGGGAGGGCCGTCAATGAGCAGTTCTTC. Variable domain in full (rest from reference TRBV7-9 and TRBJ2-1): DTGVSQNPRHKITKRGQNVTFRCDPISEHNRLYWYRQTLGQGPEFLTYFQNEAQLEKSRLLSDRFSAERPKGSFSTLEIQRTEQGDSAMYLCASSLAGGRAVNEQFFGPGTRLTVL.

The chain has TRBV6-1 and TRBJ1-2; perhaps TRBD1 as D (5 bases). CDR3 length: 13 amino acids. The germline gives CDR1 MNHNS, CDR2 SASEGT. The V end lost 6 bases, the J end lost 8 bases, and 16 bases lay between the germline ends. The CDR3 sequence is CASRLQGVVGYTF. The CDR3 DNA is TGTGCCAGCAGACTACAAGGGGTTGTGGGCTACACCTTC.

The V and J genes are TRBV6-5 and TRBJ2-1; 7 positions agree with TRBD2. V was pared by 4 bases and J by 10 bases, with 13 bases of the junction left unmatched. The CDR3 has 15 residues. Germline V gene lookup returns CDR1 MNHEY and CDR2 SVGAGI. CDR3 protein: CASSSAVTSTQEQFF. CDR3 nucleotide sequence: TGTGCCAGCAGTTCCGCCGTGACTAGCACCCAGGAGCAGTTCTTC.

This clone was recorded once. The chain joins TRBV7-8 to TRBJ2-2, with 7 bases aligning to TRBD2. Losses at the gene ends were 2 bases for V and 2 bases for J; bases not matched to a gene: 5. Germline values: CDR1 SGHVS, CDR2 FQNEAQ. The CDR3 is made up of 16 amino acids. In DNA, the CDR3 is TGTGCCAGCAGCTTATTGAGCGGGACCAACACCGGGGAGCTGTTTTTT. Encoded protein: CASSLLSGTNTGELFF.

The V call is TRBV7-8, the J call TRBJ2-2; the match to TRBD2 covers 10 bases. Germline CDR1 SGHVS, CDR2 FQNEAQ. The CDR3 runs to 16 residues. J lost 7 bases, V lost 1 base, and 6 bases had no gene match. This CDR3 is CASSLEAGGAGGELFF. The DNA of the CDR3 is TGTGCCAGCAGCTTAGAAGCGGGAGGGGCGGGCGGGGAGCTGTTTTTT.

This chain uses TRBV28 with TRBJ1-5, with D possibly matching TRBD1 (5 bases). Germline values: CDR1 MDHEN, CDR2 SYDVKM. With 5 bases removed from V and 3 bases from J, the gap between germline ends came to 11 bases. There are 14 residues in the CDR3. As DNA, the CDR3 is TGTGCCAGCAGTCCCGGGGGTTCCAATCAGCCCCAGCATTTT. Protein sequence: CASSPGGSNQPQHF. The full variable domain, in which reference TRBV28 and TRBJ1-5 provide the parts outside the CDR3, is DVKVTQSSRYLVKRTGEKVFLECVQDMDHENMFWYRQDPGLGLRLIYFSYDVKMKEKGDIPEGYSVSREKKERFSLILESASTNQTSMYLCASSPGGSNQPQHFGDGTRLSIL.

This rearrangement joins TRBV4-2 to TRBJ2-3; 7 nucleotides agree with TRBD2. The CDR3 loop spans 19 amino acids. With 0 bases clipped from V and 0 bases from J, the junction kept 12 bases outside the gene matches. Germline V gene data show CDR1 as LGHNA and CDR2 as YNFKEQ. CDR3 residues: CASSQDPGAGESSTDTQYF. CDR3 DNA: TGTGCCAGCAGCCAAGATCCTGGGGCGGGAGAGTCTAGCACAGATACGCAGTATTTT.

This CDR3 is CASSEQGLAANTGELFF. DNA of the CDR3: TGTGCCAGCAGTGAACAAGGACTAGCGGCGAACACCGGGGAGCTGTTTTTT. J is TRBJ2-2 and V is TRBV25-1; TRBD2 agrees at 10 bases. V was clipped by 2 bases and J by 0 bases; unmatched bases: 3. Germline CDR1 and CDR2: MGHDK and SYGVNS. The CDR3 spans 17 residues.

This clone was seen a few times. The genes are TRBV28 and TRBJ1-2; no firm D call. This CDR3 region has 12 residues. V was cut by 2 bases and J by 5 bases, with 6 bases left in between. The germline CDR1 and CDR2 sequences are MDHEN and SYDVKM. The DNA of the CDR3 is TGTGCCAGCAGTTTAGAGGGTTATGGCTACACCTTC. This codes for CASSLEGYGYTF.

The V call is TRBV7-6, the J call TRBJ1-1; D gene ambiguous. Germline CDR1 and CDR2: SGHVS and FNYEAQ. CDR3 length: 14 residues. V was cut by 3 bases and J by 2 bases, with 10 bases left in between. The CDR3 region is CASSFGDLNTEAFF. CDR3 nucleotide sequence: TGTGCCAGCAGCTTCGGGGATCTTAACACTGAAGCTTTCTTT.

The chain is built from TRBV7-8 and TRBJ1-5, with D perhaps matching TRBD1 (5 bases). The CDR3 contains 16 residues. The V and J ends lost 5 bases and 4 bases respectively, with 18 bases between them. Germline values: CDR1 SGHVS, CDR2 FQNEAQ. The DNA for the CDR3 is TGTGCCAGCAGCCTCATTCAGGGAAAGAAGAATCAGCCCCAGCATTTT. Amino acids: CASSLIQGKKNQPQHF.

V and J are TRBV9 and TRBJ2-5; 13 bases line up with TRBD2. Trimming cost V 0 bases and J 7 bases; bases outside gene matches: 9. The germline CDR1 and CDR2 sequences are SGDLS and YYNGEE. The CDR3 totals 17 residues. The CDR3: CASSVGLRLAGGGTQYF. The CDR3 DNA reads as TGTGCCAGCAGCGTAGGCTTAAGACTAGCGGGAGGAGGGACCCAGTACTTC.

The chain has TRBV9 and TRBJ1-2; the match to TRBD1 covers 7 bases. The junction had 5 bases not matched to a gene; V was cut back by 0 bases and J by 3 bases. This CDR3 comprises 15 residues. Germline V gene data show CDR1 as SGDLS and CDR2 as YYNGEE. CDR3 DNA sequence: TGTGCCAGCAGCGTAGGGGGGACAGTTGACTATGGCTACACCTTC. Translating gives CASSVGGTVDYGYTF.

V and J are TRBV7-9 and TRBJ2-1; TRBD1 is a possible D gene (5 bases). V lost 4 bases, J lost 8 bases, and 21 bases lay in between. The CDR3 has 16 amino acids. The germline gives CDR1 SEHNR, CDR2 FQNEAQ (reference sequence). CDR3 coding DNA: TGTGCCAGCAGCTGGCCTAGGGGTCCGGCTAACGATGAGCAGTTCTTC. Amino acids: CASSWPRGPANDEQFF.

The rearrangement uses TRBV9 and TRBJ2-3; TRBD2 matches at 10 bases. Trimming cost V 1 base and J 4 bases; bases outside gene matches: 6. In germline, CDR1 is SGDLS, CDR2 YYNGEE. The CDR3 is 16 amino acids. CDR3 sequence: CASSVPSLAGADTQYF. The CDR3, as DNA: TGTGCCAGCAGCGTACCCTCGCTAGCGGGAGCAGATACGCAGTATTTT.

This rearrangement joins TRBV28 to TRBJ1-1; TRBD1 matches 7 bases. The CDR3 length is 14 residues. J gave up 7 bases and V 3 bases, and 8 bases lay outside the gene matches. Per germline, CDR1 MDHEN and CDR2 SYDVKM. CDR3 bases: TGTGCCAGCAGTTTTTTTACGGACAGGATTGAAGCTTTCTTT. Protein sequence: CASSFFTDRIEAFF.